These T cell receptor beta chains were read from a single sample in a study of T-cell reconstitution after alpha-beta-depleted transplantation in children. MiXCR, applied by TCRdb to the PCR reads, yields one record per CDR3 protein. Of about 500,000 distinct CDR3 sequences detected, 30% to 35% appear once; the ten largest clones hold around 2.5%. The sample consisted of PBMCs from the stem cell graft donor, taken from the stem cell graft. The origin of the receptors is a human donor who donated a stem cell graft to a child with aplastic anemia. The CDR3 runs from the conserved cysteine through the conserved F or W. D genes are given only for firm matches. Only part of the rows carry a size: once, few, many, or a class if the clone is expanded.

d_call	clone_size	v_call	j_call	cdr3_aa	cdr3_nt
.	few	TRBV28	TRBJ1-5	CASSFTAEINQPQHF	TGTGCCAGCAGTTTCACCGCCGAGATCAATCAGCCCCAGCATTTT
.	.	TRBV12-3/TRBV12-4	TRBJ2-5	CASSSTVNQETQYF	TGTGCCAGCAGTTCGACGGTGAACCAAGAGACCCAGTACTTC
TRBD2	.	TRBV12-3/TRBV12-4	TRBJ2-1	CASSLALISSGSPYNEQFF	TGTGCCAGCAGTTTAGCGCTAATCTCTAGCGGGAGCCCCTACAATGAGCAGTTCTTC
.	few	TRBV15	TRBJ2-5	CATSRGQAPETQYF	TGTGCCACCAGCAGAGGCCAGGCCCCGGAGACCCAGTACTTC
TRBD1	once	TRBV11-2	TRBJ2-1	CASSHRQGNEQFF	TGTGCCAGCAGCCACAGACAGGGCAATGAGCAGTTCTTC
TRBD2	.	TRBV27	TRBJ2-3	CASSFLAEPTDTQYF	TGTGCCAGCAGTTTTCTAGCGGAACCCACAGATACGCAGTATTTT
.	.	TRBV6-1	TRBJ1-1	CASIPLQGTNTEAFF	TGTGCCAGCATCCCCTTGCAGGGTACGAACACTGAAGCTTTCTTT
.	few	TRBV7-2	TRBJ2-5	CASTPSVPETQYF	TGTGCCAGCACTCCGAGCGTCCCAGAGACCCAGTACTTC
.	.	TRBV20-1	TRBJ2-7	CSASTGEGPTYEQYF	TGCAGTGCTTCGACAGGGGAGGGACCTACCTACGAGCAGTACTTC
TRBD1	few	TRBV20-1	TRBJ2-7	CSATLTGDLYEQYF	TGCAGTGCTACTCTTACAGGGGACCTCTACGAGCAGTACTTC
TRBD2	few	TRBV5-4	TRBJ2-1	CASSLGAGTSGYNEQFF	TGTGCCAGCAGCTTGGGCGCCGGGACTAGCGGGTACAATGAGCAGTTCTTC
TRBD1	few	TRBV9	TRBJ2-2	CASSARTGFFPQAGELFF	TGTGCCAGCAGCGCTCGGACAGGCTTTTTCCCACAGGCCGGGGAGCTGTTTTTT
.	.	TRBV4-1	TRBJ2-4	CASSPIYEAWNIQYF	TGCGCCAGCAGCCCCATATACGAGGCTTGGAACATTCAGTACTTC
.	.	TRBV7-2	TRBJ2-5	CASSLKGGGRETQYF	TGTGCCAGCAGCTTAAAAGGTGGCGGAAGGGAGACCCAGTACTTC
TRBD1	.	TRBV7-2	TRBJ1-5	CASSPTRVGGGQQPQHF	TGTGCCAGCAGCCCCACCCGAGTAGGGGGCGGTCAACAGCCCCAGCATTTT
.	few	TRBV25-1	TRBJ2-7	CASSESAVNPYEQYF	TGTGCCAGCAGTGAGTCAGCGGTAAACCCCTACGAGCAGTACTTC
.	few	TRBV7-2	TRBJ1-1	CASSLAIQRLGTEAFF	TGTGCCAGCAGCTTAGCAATACAGCGCTTGGGCACTGAAGCTTTCTTT
.	.	TRBV7-8	TRBJ1-1	CASSSGNVRNTEAFF	TGTGCCAGCAGCTCCGGTAATGTGCGGAACACTGAAGCTTTCTTT
TRBD2	.	TRBV6-1	TRBJ2-1	CASSLASGRAQFF	TGTGCCAGCAGCCTTGCTAGCGGGAGGGCCCAGTTCTTC
.	few	TRBV19	TRBJ1-5	CASSITGNQPQHF	TGTGCCAGTAGTATAACGGGGAATCAGCCCCAGCATTTT
.	.	TRBV5-1	TRBJ2-2	CASSLRTGEGELFF	TGCGCCAGCAGCTTACGGACCGGCGAAGGGGAGCTGTTTTTT
.	once	TRBV6-6	TRBJ1-2	CASSFRDNSPTSF	TGTGCCAGCAGTTTTCGGGACAACAGCCCAACCAGCTTC
.	.	TRBV20-1	TRBJ2-2	CSARDLRGTGELFF	TGCAGTGCTAGAGACCTCCGGGGGACCGGGGAGCTGTTTTTT
.	.	TRBV20-1	TRBJ1-4	CSAKSGWDEKLFF	TGCAGTGCGAAATCGGGGTGGGATGAAAAACTGTTTTTT
TRBD2	few	TRBV24-1	TRBJ2-1	CATSDPTSARQQFF	TGTGCCACCAGTGACCCCACTAGCGCCAGACAGCAGTTCTTC
.	few	TRBV5-1	TRBJ2-5	CASSLAITGEETQYF	TGCGCCAGCAGCTTGGCCATAACGGGGGAGGAGACCCAGTACTTC
TRBD1	.	TRBV10-3	TRBJ1-6	CAINGQGSNSPLHF	TGTGCCATCAACGGACAGGGATCTAATTCACCCCTCCACTTT
.	few	TRBV25-1	TRBJ2-7	CASSDRGDYEQYF	TGTGCCAGCAGTGACAGGGGGGACTACGAGCAGTACTTC
.	.	TRBV5-4	TRBJ2-1	CASRSVYEQFF	TGTGCCAGCAGGTCAGTTTATGAGCAGTTCTTC
TRBD2	few	TRBV10-3	TRBJ2-7	CASSPSGYEQYF	TGTGCCTCAAGCCCTAGCGGTTACGAGCAGTACTTC
.	few	TRBV30	TRBJ1-1	CAWSSAGEAFF	TGTGCCTGGTCCTCGGCGGGCGAAGCTTTCTTT
TRBD2	.	TRBV5-1	TRBJ2-3	CASSWREMEDTQYF	TGCGCCAGCAGCTGGCGGGAGATGGAAGATACGCAGTATTTT
.	few	TRBV12-3/TRBV12-4	TRBJ1-1	CASSNPRGRNTEAFF	TGTGCCAGCAGTAACCCCCGGGGGCGCAACACTGAAGCTTTCTTT